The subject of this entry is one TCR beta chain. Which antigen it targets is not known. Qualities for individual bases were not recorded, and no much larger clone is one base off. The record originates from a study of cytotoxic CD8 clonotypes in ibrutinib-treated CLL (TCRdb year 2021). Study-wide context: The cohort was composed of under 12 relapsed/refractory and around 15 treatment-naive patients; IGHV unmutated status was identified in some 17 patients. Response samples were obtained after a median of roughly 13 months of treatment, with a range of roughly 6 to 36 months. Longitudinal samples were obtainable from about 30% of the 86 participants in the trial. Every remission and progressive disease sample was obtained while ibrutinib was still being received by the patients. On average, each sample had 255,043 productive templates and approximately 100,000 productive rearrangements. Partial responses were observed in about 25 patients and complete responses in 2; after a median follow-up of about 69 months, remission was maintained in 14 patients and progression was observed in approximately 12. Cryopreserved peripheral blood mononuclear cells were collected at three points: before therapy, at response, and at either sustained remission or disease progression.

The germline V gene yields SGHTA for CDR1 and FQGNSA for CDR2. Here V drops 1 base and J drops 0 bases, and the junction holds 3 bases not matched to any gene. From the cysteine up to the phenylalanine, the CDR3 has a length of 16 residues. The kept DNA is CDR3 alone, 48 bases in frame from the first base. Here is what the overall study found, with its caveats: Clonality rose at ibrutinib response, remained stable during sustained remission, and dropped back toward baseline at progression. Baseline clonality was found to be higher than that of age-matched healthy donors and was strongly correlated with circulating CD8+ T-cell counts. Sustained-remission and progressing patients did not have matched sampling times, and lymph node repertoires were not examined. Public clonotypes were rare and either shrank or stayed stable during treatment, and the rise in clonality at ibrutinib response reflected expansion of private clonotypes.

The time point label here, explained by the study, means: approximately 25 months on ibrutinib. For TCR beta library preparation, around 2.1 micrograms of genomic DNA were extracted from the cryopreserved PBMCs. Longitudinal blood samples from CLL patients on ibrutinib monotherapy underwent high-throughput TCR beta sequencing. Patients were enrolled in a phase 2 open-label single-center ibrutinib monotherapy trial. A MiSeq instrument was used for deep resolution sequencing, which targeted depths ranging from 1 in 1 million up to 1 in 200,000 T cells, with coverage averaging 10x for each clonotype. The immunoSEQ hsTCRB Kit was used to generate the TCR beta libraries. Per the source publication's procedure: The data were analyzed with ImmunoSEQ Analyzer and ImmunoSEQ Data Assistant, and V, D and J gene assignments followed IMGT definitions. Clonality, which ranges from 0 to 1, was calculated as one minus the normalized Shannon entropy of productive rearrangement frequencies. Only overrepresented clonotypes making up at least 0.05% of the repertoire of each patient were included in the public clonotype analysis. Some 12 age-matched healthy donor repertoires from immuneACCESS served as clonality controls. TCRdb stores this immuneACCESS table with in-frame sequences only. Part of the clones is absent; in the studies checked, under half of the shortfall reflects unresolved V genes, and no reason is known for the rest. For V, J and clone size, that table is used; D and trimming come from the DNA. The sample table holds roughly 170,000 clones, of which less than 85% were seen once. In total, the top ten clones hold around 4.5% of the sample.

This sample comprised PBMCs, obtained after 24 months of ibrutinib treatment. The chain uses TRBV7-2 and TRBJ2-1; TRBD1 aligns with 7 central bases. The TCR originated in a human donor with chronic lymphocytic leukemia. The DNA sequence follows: TGTGCCAGCAGCTTAGAGGACAGGCGCTCCTACAATGAGCAGTTCTTC. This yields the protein CASSLEDRRSYNEQFF.